Each of the 12 T cell receptor beta chains below was sequenced from the same sample in a study of siplizumab effects on memory and regulatory T cells. Some clones are missing from TCRdb's copy, which holds only in-frame ones; the method was immunoSEQ multiplex PCR. Among about 98,000 clones listed, roughly nine tenths were seen once. Source material: CD4+ T cells sorted from blood. Receptors were obtained from a human donor in good health.

The gene calls are TRBV30 and TRBJ2-3; no definite D call. CDR3 size: 12 residues. Trimming left V 4 bases short and J 3 bases short, with 8 bases between. Germline V lookup: CDR1 GTSNPN, CDR2 SVGIG (reference sequence). CDR3 nucleotides: TGTGCCTGGACGCGATCAACAGATACGCAGTATTTT. It encodes CAWTRSTDTQYF.

This clone appeared a single time. The genes are TRBV6-5 and TRBJ2-2; D gene ambiguous. Trimming pared 2 bases from V and 6 bases from J, leaving 7 bases between. Germline CDR1 is MNHEY and CDR2 is SVGAGI. CDR3 length equals 13 residues. CDR3: CASSYPGSGELFF. The CDR3 nucleotides read TGTGCCAGCAGTTACCCGGGTTCCGGGGAGCTGTTTTTT.

This chain connects TRBV2 to TRBJ2-7; 7 positions agree with TRBD2. The CDR3 extends over 18 amino acids. The V segment lost 1 base and the J segment 4 bases; nucleotides outside the gene matches: 16. Per the germline V gene, CDR1 is SNHLY and CDR2 is FYNNEI. CDR3 residues: CASSEDFSPERGSYEQYF. Written as DNA, the CDR3 is TGTGCCAGCAGTGAAGATTTTTCCCCTGAACGCGGGAGTTACGAGCAGTACTTC.

V is TRBV5-6 and J is TRBJ2-7, with a tentative D call TRBD2 (5 bases). Trimming removed 5 bases from V and 2 bases from J, with 14 bases in between. This CDR3 region has 14 residues. Germline-derived CDR1 and CDR2 are SGHDT and YYEEEE. The CDR3 DNA reads as TGTGCCAGCAGGTCCGAGGGTACCACCTACGAGCAGTACTTC. Translation gives CASRSEGTTYEQYF. Filled out from reference TRBV5-6 and TRBJ2-7, the complete variable domain reads DAGVTQSPTHLIKTRGQQVTLRCSPKSGHDTVSWYQQALGQGPQFIFQYYEEEERQRGNFPDRFSGHQFPNYSSELNVNALLLGDSALYLCASRSEGTTYEQYFGPGTRLTVT.

The V call is TRBV6-1, the J call TRBJ1-2; a weak D match, TRBD1 (6 bases). The CDR3 contains 14 residues. CDR1 MNHNS and CDR2 SASEGT come from the germline V gene. Trimming removed 6 bases at V and 5 bases at J, with 16 bases between. This CDR3 is CASRGGDTRYGYTF. The CDR3 region has the DNA TGTGCCAGCAGGGGGGGGGACACAAGATATGGCTACACCTTC.

The chain uses TRBV7-9 and TRBJ1-1; 8 bases map to TRBD1. Trimming took 2 bases from V and 5 from J; bases not matched to a gene: 7. Germline CDR1 SEHNR, CDR2 FQNEAQ (reference sequence). The CDR3 has 15 amino acids. The CDR3 region is CASSLSPGGRTEAFF. CDR3 nucleotide sequence: TGTGCCAGCAGCTTAAGTCCAGGGGGCAGGACTGAAGCTTTCTTT. The full variable domain, in which reference TRBV7-9 and TRBJ1-1 provide the parts outside the CDR3, is DTGVSQNPRHKITKRGQNVTFRCDPISEHNRLYWYRQTLGQGPEFLTYFQNEAQLEKSRLLSDRFSAERPKGSFSTLEIQRTEQGDSAMYLCASSLSPGGRTEAFFGQGTRLTVV.

The chain uses TRBV7-3 and TRBJ2-5; D may be TRBD1 (5 bases). This CDR3 has 18 residues. CDR1 SGHTA and CDR2 FQGTGA come from the germline V gene. V dropped 5 bases and J dropped 4 bases, with 26 bases sitting between them. The chain's CDR3 is CASSKKPLVGAAGETQYF. The DNA for the CDR3 is TGTGCCAGCAGCAAAAAACCCCTCGTTGGGGCGGCTGGAGAGACCCAGTACTTC.

This clone has only a few counts. V usage is TRBV28 and J usage is TRBJ1-1; D is unresolved. The V and J ends lost 1 base and 6 bases respectively, with 3 bases between them. Germline CDR1 MDHEN, CDR2 SYDVKM. The CDR3 is 11 residues long. The CDR3, as DNA: TGTGCCAGCAGTTTATATTCTGAAGCTTTCTTT. Translated: CASSLYSEAFF. The complete variable domain, with remaining parts taken from reference TRBV28 and TRBJ1-1, reads DVKVTQSSRYLVKRTGEKVFLECVQDMDHENMFWYRQDPGLGLRLIYFSYDVKMKEKGDIPEGYSVSREKKERFSLILESASTNQTSMYLCASSLYSEAFFGQGTRLTVV.

The chain employs TRBV29-1 and TRBJ1-1; D unclear. The CDR3 loop spans 13 amino acids. CDR1 and CDR2 from the germline V gene are SQVTM and ANQGSEA. V dropped 3 bases and J dropped 6 bases, with 14 bases sitting between them. CDR3 nucleotides: TGCAGCGTTGATGGGCGGATGGGAGCTGAAGCTTTCTTT. It encodes CSVDGRMGAEAFF.

As DNA, the CDR3 is TGCGCCAGCAGCTCGGGGACAGGGAGGAATCAGCCCCAGCATTTT. Protein: CASSSGTGRNQPQHF. The chain employs TRBV5-1 and TRBJ1-5, with 9 positions matching TRBD1. V shed 3 bases and J 4 bases; nucleotides not matched to a gene: 5. The CDR3 spans 15 residues. Germline V gene data show CDR1 as SGHRS and CDR2 as YFSETQ.

The DNA for the CDR3 is TGTGCCAGCTCACCCGAACGGGGGTTTGGAGAAAAACTGTTTTTT. As protein: CASSPERGFGEKLFF. This chain links TRBV18 with TRBJ1-4, with D maybe TRBD1 (5 bases). Germline V lookup: CDR1 KGHSH, CDR2 LQKENI. The CDR3 covers 15 residues. V was pared by 3 bases and J by 8 bases, with 16 bases between.

The chain has TRBV11-1 and TRBJ2-7; TRBD1 matches 7 bases. The J segment lost 4 bases and the V segment lost 5 bases, leaving 8 bases of the junction unmatched. Germline V gives CDR1 SGHAT, CDR2 FQDESV (reference sequence). The CDR3 runs 14 residues. DNA for the CDR3: TGTGCCAGCAGCCCAAAGGGACAGAAATACGAGCAGTACTTC. This encodes CASSPKGQKYEQYF.